Listed here are 27 T cell receptor beta chains from one sample, sequenced in a study of human T cells and chemical hapten exposure. TCRdb reprocessed the RACE reads with MiXCR, giving one entry per CDR3 protein. The profile shows 110,000 or so distinct CDR3 sequences, 9.2% of them singletons. Time point specified: patch test 2, 6 weeks after DPC sensitization. Treatment described: therapeutic diphenylcyclopropenone sensitization with weekly scalp DPC. The source material was whole blood, sampled in connection with sensitization to the hapten diphenylcyclopropenone (DPC). Receptors were obtained from a woman in her thirties or forties with alopecia areata. Some clones in this sample may be carry-over from other donors' samples.

This clonotype has just a few counts. Here the CDR3 DNA reads TGCAGCGTTGACGAAGGGGGGCATCAGCCCCAGCATTTT. Translated, it gives CSVDEGGHQPQHF. The V call is TRBV29-1, the J call TRBJ1-5, with a tentative D call TRBD1 (6 bases). Germline CDR1 SQVTM, CDR2 ANQGSEA. There are 13 residues in the CDR3. The V and J ends lost 3 bases and 5 bases respectively, with 11 bases between them.

This chain connects TRBV6-2 or TRBV6-3 to TRBJ2-7; D is perhaps TRBD1 (6 bases). Trimming took 8 bases from V and 6 from J, leaving 14 bases between them. The CDR3 spans 12 residues. Germline assignment: CDR1 MNHEY and CDR2 SVGEGT. The CDR3 spells CASSDSLGEQYF. CDR3 sequence (DNA): TGTGCCAGCTCGGACAGCCTGGGCGAGCAGTACTTC.

The V call is TRBV10-3, the J call TRBJ1-1; 12 bases agree with TRBD1. From germline, CDR1 is ENHRY and CDR2 SYGVKD. This CDR3 is 17 amino acids long. Germline trimming cut 3 bases from V and 1 base from J; bases unmatched to any gene: 6. The CDR3 loop is CAISDSRGQGANTEAFF. DNA of the CDR3: TGTGCCATCAGTGACTCAAGGGGACAGGGGGCGAACACTGAAGCTTTCTTT.

This clonotype was seen a few times. The chain employs TRBV3-1 and TRBJ1-6; D unresolved. The CDR3 loop spans 15 amino acids. From germline, CDR1 is LGHDT and CDR2 YNNKEL (reference sequence). Deletions cut 0 bases from V and 11 bases from J, with 14 bases between. CDR3 amino acids: CASSQDAGSRAPLHF. The CDR3 nucleotides read TGTGCCAGCAGCCAAGATGCGGGTTCAAGGGCACCCCTCCACTTT. Using reference TRBV3-1 and TRBJ1-6 for the parts outside the CDR3, the full variable domain is DTAVSQTPKYLVTQMGNDKSIKCEQNLGHDTMYWYKQDSKKFLKIMFSYNNKELIINETVPNRFSPKSPDKAHLNLHINSLELGDSAVYFCASSQDAGSRAPLHFGNGTRLTVT.

This clonotype was found many times. V and J are TRBV7-2 and TRBJ1-4, with TRBD1 matching 8 bases. Trimming took 5 bases from V and 7 from J; bases not matched to a gene: 6. The CDR3 runs to 14 residues. Germline V gene lookup returns CDR1 SGHTA and CDR2 FQGNSA. CDR3 in DNA: TGTGCCAGCAGCCCATGGACAGGGAGTGAAAAACTGTTTTTT. Amino acids: CASSPWTGSEKLFF.

In this sample, this clonotype turned up many times. V and J are TRBV14 and TRBJ1-4, with 7 bases matching TRBD1. The V segment lost 3 bases and the J segment 7 bases; nucleotides outside the gene matches: 8. Germline assignment: CDR1 SGHDN and CDR2 FVKESK. CDR3 size: 15 residues. The CDR3 here is CASSHLGGGGEKLFF. CDR3 bases: TGTGCCAGCAGCCACCTAGGAGGGGGCGGTGAAAAACTGTTTTTT.

This clonotype was picked up many times. The chain couples TRBV29-1 to TRBJ1-2; D uncertain. This CDR3 is built from 14 residues. The V end lost 4 bases, the J end lost 0 bases, and 12 bases lay between the germline ends. Germline V gives CDR1 SQVTM, CDR2 ANQGSEA. The CDR3 protein is CSVASYQPNYGYTF. CDR3 in DNA: TGCAGCGTTGCCTCTTATCAACCTAACTATGGCTACACCTTC. The whole variable domain, remainder taken from reference TRBV29-1 and TRBJ1-2, is SAVISQKPSRDICQRGTSLTIQCQVDSQVTMMFWYRQQPGQSLTLIATANQGSEATYESGFVIDKFPISRPNLTFSTLTVSNMSPEDSSIYLCSVASYQPNYGYTFGSGTRLTVV.

Details on this clonotype: This may arise from a read error, as a much more abundant clone is one base away. This chain joins TRBV3-1 and TRBJ1-2; D is unresolved. Germline V gene lookup returns CDR1 LGHDT and CDR2 YNNKEL (reference sequence). The CDR3 spans 14 residues. The CDR3 DNA sequence: TGTGCCAGCAGCCAAGAGGACGGCTCCTATAGCTACACCTTC. It translates to CASSQEDGSYSYTF.

V is TRBV4-3 and J is TRBJ2-1, with D unresolved. The CDR3 consists of 12 residues. Germline CDR1 LGHNA, CDR2 YSLEER. The V end lost 4 bases, the J end lost 8 bases, and 9 bases lay between the germline ends. The CDR3 here is CASSRVRHEQFF. CDR3 nucleotide sequence: TGCGCCAGCAGCCGCGTCAGGCATGAGCAGTTCTTC.

The chain uses TRBV6-5 and TRBJ1-4; no reliable D call. CDR3 size: 14 residues. V lost 0 bases and J 7 bases, leaving 9 bases between the germline ends. The V gene's germline CDR1 is MNHEY and CDR2 SVGAGI. Written as DNA, the CDR3 is TGTGCCAGCAGTTACTCAGCCCGAGGTGAAAAACTGTTTTTT. This codes for CASSYSARGEKLFF.

This clonotype was seen at least ten times. This chain links TRBV7-9 with TRBJ1-3, with D hard to call. With 1 base removed from V and 6 bases from J, the gap between germline ends came to 7 bases. The CDR3 is made up of 13 amino acids. Germline V gene lookup returns CDR1 SEHNR and CDR2 FQNEAQ (reference sequence). As DNA, the CDR3 is TGTGCCAGCAGCTTAGGGGAGGCAAACACCATATATTTT. Its translation: CASSLGEANTIYF. The whole variable domain, filled in from reference TRBV7-9 and TRBJ1-3, reads DTGVSQNPRHKITKRGQNVTFRCDPISEHNRLYWYRQTLGQGPEFLTYFQNEAQLEKSRLLSDRFSAERPKGSFSTLEIQRTEQGDSAMYLCASSLGEANTIYFGEGSWLTVV.

This clonotype was observed a handful of times. The chain combines TRBV2 with TRBJ2-6; 8 bases map to TRBD1. The CDR3 sequence is 16 residues long. CDR1 and CDR2 (germline): SNHLY, FYNNEI. V was clipped by 5 bases and J by 4 bases; unmatched bases: 7. Here the CDR3 DNA reads TGTGCCAGCAGTAGGACAGGGCTATTGGGGGCCAACGTCCTGACTTTC. Translated, it gives CASSRTGLLGANVLTF.

This clonotype was observed at least ten times. V and J are TRBV12-3 or TRBV12-4 and TRBJ1-5, with D possibly matching TRBD1 (6 bases). Between the trimmed V and J ends, which lost 3 bases and 3 bases, there was a span of 9 bases. The CDR3 contains 14 residues. In DNA, the CDR3 is TGTGCCAGCAGTTTTTGGGGGGCCAATCAGCCCCAGCATTTT. Translated, it gives CASSFWGANQPQHF.

V gene TRBV4-3 combines with J gene TRBJ2-7, with a weak D call TRBD1 (6 bases). The V end was cut by 0 bases, the J end by 5 bases, with 17 bases between. CDR1 and CDR2 from the germline V gene are LGHNA and YSLEER. This CDR3 region has 16 residues. The DNA for the CDR3 is TGCGCCAGCAGCCAAGACTCGGCAGGGGTTACAGACGAGCAGTACTTC. Translating gives CASSQDSAGVTDEQYF.

The genes are TRBV19 and TRBJ2-1, with 7 bases matching TRBD2. Germline CDR1 and CDR2: LNHDA and SQIVND (reference sequence). This CDR3 is built from 14 residues. V lost 7 bases, J lost 2 bases, and 5 bases stayed unmatched. CDR3 sequence reads: CASMGRGPYNEQFF. For the CDR3, the DNA is TGTGCCAGTATGGGGAGGGGACCCTACAATGAGCAGTTCTTC.

This clonotype appeared a few times. The CDR3 bases are TGTGCCAGCAGCTTACGAAAGCGGGGCCAGGGGATGGACGAGCAGTACTTC. This codes for CASSLRKRGQGMDEQYF. The V and J genes are TRBV7-9 and TRBJ2-7, with TRBD2 as a possible D gene (7 bases). The CDR3 spans 17 residues. From germline, CDR1 is SEHNR and CDR2 FQNEAQ (reference sequence). Trimming removed 2 bases from V and 5 bases from J, with 22 bases in between.

The V and J genes are TRBV20-1 and TRBJ1-2, with a tentative D call TRBD1 (5 bases). CDR1 is DFQATT, CDR2 SNEGSKA, per germline (reference sequence). This CDR3 contains 11 residues. CDR3 DNA sequence: TGCAGCTCCGGGACGGGCTATGGCTACACCTTC. Translation: CSSGTGYGYTF.

This clonotype was detected ten times or more. J is TRBJ2-3 and V is TRBV7-2, with no clear D. V lost 3 bases to trimming and J lost 2 bases, with 9 bases between them. The CDR3 contains 14 residues. Germline CDR1 reads SGHTA; CDR2 reads FQGNSA. CDR3 DNA sequence: TGTGCCAGCAGCTTGCTGATCTCCACAGATACGCAGTATTTT. Amino acids: CASSLLISTDTQYF.

This clonotype was seen more than once but under ten times. The chain couples TRBV24-1 to TRBJ2-1; weak D call: TRBD2 (5 bases). The CDR3 has 11 residues. V lost 9 bases and J 8 bases, leaving 10 bases between the germline ends. Germline V gene data show CDR1 as KGHDR and CDR2 as SFDVKD. The CDR3 region has the DNA TGTGCCACCGCGGGCTCCCATGAGCAGTTCTTC. Translated: CATAGSHEQFF.

A note on this clonotype: A much larger clone sits a single nucleotide away, making a read error possible. The chain uses TRBV7-8 and TRBJ2-7; 14 nucleotides agree with TRBD2. From germline, CDR1 is SGHVS and CDR2 FQNEAQ. CDR3 size: 17 residues. The CDR3 loop is CVSSSGLAGDPPYEQYF. The CDR3 DNA follows: TGTGTCAGCAGCTCGGGACTAGCGGGGGATCCCCCCTACGAGCAGTACTTC.

Many counts were recorded for this clonotype. The chain recombines TRBV3-1 with TRBJ1-2; D not certain. The CDR3 extends over 13 amino acids. Deletions cut 7 bases from V and 8 bases from J, with 17 bases between. Germline loops: CDR1 LGHDT, CDR2 YNNKEL (reference sequence). This CDR3 is CASTPLGSSGYTF. CDR3 sequence (DNA): TGTGCCAGCACCCCTTTGGGGTCCAGCGGCTACACCTTC.

The sample holds many counts of this clonotype. The V call is TRBV4-1, the J call TRBJ2-1; 16 bases align to TRBD2. Germline V gene sequence: CDR1 MGHRA, CDR2 YSYEKL. This CDR3 spans 17 amino acids. J gave up 3 bases and V 4 bases, and 3 bases lay outside the gene matches. The CDR3, as DNA: TGCGCCAGCAGCCGGGGACTAGCGGGGGGGATCTACAATGAGCAGTTCTTC. Protein sequence: CASSRGLAGGIYNEQFF.

This clonotype was detected ten times or more. This chain uses TRBV12-5 with TRBJ1-4; 9 positions agree with TRBD1. The CDR3 sequence is 16 residues long. Unmatched junction bases numbered 4, after V lost 0 bases and J lost 5 bases. Germline CDR1 is LGHNT and CDR2 is FRNRAP. The CDR3 DNA reads TGTGCTAGTGGTTTGGTACGCGGGACAGGGAATGAAAAACTGTTTTTT. Protein sequence: CASGLVRGTGNEKLFF.

This clonotype appeared many times. CDR3 DNA sequence: TGTGCCAGCAGAGCCGGGGGAGGGAGTACTGAAGCTTTCTTT. It specifies CASRAGGGSTEAFF. V gene TRBV6-2 or TRBV6-3 combines with J gene TRBJ1-1, with D possibly TRBD1 on 5 matching bases. The V gene's germline CDR1 is MNHEY and CDR2 SVGEGT. The CDR3 totals 14 residues. V was pared by 6 bases and J by 5 bases, with 16 bases between.

This clonotype was observed many times. The chain links TRBV5-6 to TRBJ1-5; a weak D match, TRBD1 (6 bases). The CDR3 is 15 amino acids. The ends were cut back, 1 base at V and 4 bases at J, with 12 bases in the middle. Per the germline V gene, CDR1 is SGHDT and CDR2 is YYEEEE. The CDR3 DNA reads as TGTGCCAGCAGCTTGCGAACAGGGACAAATCAGCCCCAGCATTTT. Encoded protein: CASSLRTGTNQPQHF.

The chain employs TRBV28 and TRBJ1-3; D is unresolved. There are 18 residues in the CDR3. V lost 4 bases to trimming and J lost 0 bases, with 19 bases between them. The germline V gene encodes CDR1 MDHEN and CDR2 SYDVKM. The CDR3 sequence: CASSSRPGGRLSGNTIYF. The CDR3 DNA is TGTGCCAGCAGTTCCCGCCCAGGAGGGCGTCTCTCTGGAAACACCATATATTTT.

This clonotype was observed many times. The V and J genes are TRBV12-3 or TRBV12-4 and TRBJ2-5; possibly TRBD2 for D (5 bases). There are 15 residues in the CDR3. The germline V and J ends were trimmed by 7 bases and 0 bases, with 15 bases remaining between them. CDR3 loop: CASTLGGRYQETQYF. The CDR3 DNA sequence: TGTGCCAGCACCTTAGGAGGCCGTTACCAAGAGACCCAGTACTTC.